This passage covers 30 T cell receptor beta chains from one sample sequenced in a study of shared clonotypes between healthy human individuals. Only in-frame clones appear in the TCRdb table, and some are missing; sequencing was by immunoSEQ multiplex PCR. The repertoire holds 1,400,000 or so clones, with around 98.5% as singletons. What was sequenced was naive CD4+ T cells sorted from blood. Subset specified: CD45RA+ positively selected. The receptors derive from a man aged 30-40 years in good health.

This sequence joins TRBV5-5 and TRBJ2-1, with D maybe TRBD1 (6 bases). V gave up 4 bases and J gave up 0 bases, with 17 bases separating them. This CDR3 is 17 amino acids long. Germline CDR1 SGHKS, CDR2 YYEKEE (reference sequence). The CDR3 DNA follows: TGTGCCAGCAGCCACCTCGGACAGTTGAGCTCCTACAATGAGCAGTTCTTC. Protein sequence: CASSHLGQLSSYNEQFF.

This chain links TRBV11-2 with TRBJ2-3, with D hard to call. Germline values: CDR1 SGHAT, CDR2 FQNNGV. This CDR3 has 15 amino acids. V lost 1 base and J lost 1, with 9 bases in between. CDR3 DNA: TGTGCCAGCAGCTTAGGCGAAACCGGCACAGATACGCAGTATTTT. Its translation: CASSLGETGTDTQYF. Supplemented by reference TRBV11-2 and TRBJ2-3, the full variable domain reads EAGVAQSPRYKIIEKRQSVAFWCNPISGHATLYWYQQILGQGPKLLIQFQNNGVVDDSQLPKDRFSAERLKGVDSTLKIQPAKLEDSAVYLCASSLGETGTDTQYFGPGTRLTVL.

The genes are TRBV2 and TRBJ2-5; TRBD2 aligns across 12 bases. This CDR3 has 15 amino acids. V lost 4 bases to trimming and J lost 1 base; unmatched junction nucleotides: 1. Germline assignment: CDR1 SNHLY and CDR2 FYNNEI. The DNA for the CDR3 is TGTGCCAGCAGTGGGACTAGCGGGGCCCAAGAGACCCAGTACTTC. Translation gives CASSGTSGAQETQYF.

This sequence joins TRBV15 and TRBJ2-7, with 7 bases aligning to TRBD1. This CDR3 is 14 amino acids long. The J segment lost 4 bases and the V segment lost 2 bases, leaving 5 bases of the junction unmatched. Germline loops: CDR1 LNHNV, CDR2 YYDKDF (reference sequence). CDR3 loop: CATSRITGVYEQYF. As DNA, the CDR3 is TGTGCCACCAGCAGAATCACAGGGGTTTACGAGCAGTACTTC.

The table lists this clone with a count of one. The sample contains more than one DNA sequence encoding this CDR3. DNA of the CDR3: TGTGCCAGCTCACCAACAAGAGAAATCGAAGCTTTCTTT. The encoded protein is CASSPTREIEAFF. The chain employs TRBV18 and TRBJ1-1, with unresolved D. CDR1 and CDR2 from the germline V gene are KGHSH and LQKENI. Trimming pared 2 bases from V and 8 bases from J, leaving 12 bases between. This CDR3 is 13 amino acids long.

V is TRBV29-1 and J is TRBJ2-7; D is unresolved. The CDR3 length is 12 residues. The V gene's germline CDR1 is SQVTM and CDR2 ANQGSEA. Trimming removed 5 bases from V and 3 bases from J, with 11 bases in between. As DNA, the CDR3 is TGCAGCGTTAGGTCGGCACTCTACGAGCAGTACTTC. This translates into CSVRSALYEQYF.

This chain uses TRBV4-3 with TRBJ2-1; no reliable D call. The CDR3 runs 13 residues. CDR1 and CDR2 (germline): LGHNA, YSLEER. V was trimmed by 2 bases and J by 4 bases, leaving 6 bases between them. The chain's CDR3 is CASSQSGYNEQFF. The CDR3 nucleotides read TGCGCCAGCAGCCAATCTGGGTACAATGAGCAGTTCTTC.

The chain uses TRBV7-9 and TRBJ1-1; 8 bases are shared with TRBD1. The V gene's germline CDR1 is SEHNR and CDR2 FQNEAQ (reference sequence). V lost 4 bases to trimming and J lost 0 bases; unmatched junction nucleotides: 4. The CDR3 runs to 15 residues. CDR3 nucleotide sequence: TGTGCCAGCAGCTCGGACAGGGCGGTGAACACTGAAGCTTTCTTT. As protein: CASSSDRAVNTEAFF.

This rearrangement joins TRBV19 to TRBJ2-7, with D uncertain. Trimming stripped 5 bases from V and 2 bases from J, with 10 bases between. The CDR3 has 13 residues. Germline CDR1 is LNHDA and CDR2 is SQIVND (reference sequence). CDR3 sequence (DNA): TGTGCCAGTAGTTCCCAAGCCCCCTACGAGCAGTACTTC. It is translated as CASSSQAPYEQYF. Based on the CDR3 plus reference TRBV19 and TRBJ2-7, the full variable domain is DGGITQSPKYLFRKEGQNVTLSCEQNLNHDAMYWYRQDPGQGLRLIYYSQIVNDFQKGDIAEGYSVSREKKESFPLTVTSAQKNPTAFYLCASSSQAPYEQYFGPGTRLTVT.

This chain connects TRBV7-2 to TRBJ2-2; TRBD2 might be the D (5 bases). Germline CDR1 reads SGHTA; CDR2 reads FQGNSA. The V end lost 3 bases, the J end lost 2 bases, and 7 bases lay between the germline ends. This CDR3 spans 14 amino acids. The CDR3 DNA reads TGTGCCAGCAGCTTTGAGGGAAACACCGGGGAGCTGTTTTTT. The encoded protein is CASSFEGNTGELFF.

The chain uses TRBV25-1 and TRBJ1-5; 8 bases are a match to TRBD1. V lost 4 bases to trimming and J lost 4 bases; unmatched junction nucleotides: 3. The CDR3 consists of 14 residues. Germline assignment: CDR1 MGHDK and CDR2 SYGVNS. CDR3: CASSGTGPNQPQHF. Written as DNA, the CDR3 is TGTGCCAGCAGTGGGACAGGGCCGAATCAGCCCCAGCATTTT.

This chain uses TRBV7-9 with TRBJ2-3; TRBD2 matches 7 bases. The CDR3 length is 16 residues. The V gene end was trimmed by 5 bases and the J gene end by 2 bases; junction bases not matched to a gene: 10. Germline V gene sequence: CDR1 SEHNR, CDR2 FQNEAQ (reference sequence). In nucleotides, the CDR3 is TGTGCCAGCAGCCGATTTGGAGGGAGGGACACAGATACGCAGTATTTT. This translates into CASSRFGGRDTDTQYF.

Worth noting for this clone: At the DNA level, this CDR3 is encoded by other sequences in the same sample as well. The gene calls are TRBV9 and TRBJ2-7, with 7 bases matching TRBD2. Germline V gives CDR1 SGDLS, CDR2 YYNGEE. CDR3 length: 13 residues. V lost 0 bases and J lost 6; bases outside the gene matches: 3. The CDR3 nucleotides read TGTGCCAGCAGCGTAGGACTAGCTGGCGAGCAGTACTTC. Protein sequence: CASSVGLAGEQYF.

The rearrangement links TRBV5-4 to TRBJ2-5; 12 bases match TRBD2. Germline CDR1 reads SGHNT; CDR2 reads YYREEE (reference sequence). With 4 bases clipped from V and 1 base from J, the junction kept 5 bases outside the gene matches. This CDR3 region has 16 residues. CDR3 loop: CASSISSGRAQETQYF. The CDR3, as DNA: TGTGCCAGCAGCATATCTAGCGGGAGGGCCCAAGAGACCCAGTACTTC.

The J gene is TRBJ2-3, the V gene TRBV5-1; TRBD2 matches 10 bases. Germline V gene lookup returns CDR1 SGHRS and CDR2 YFSETQ. The CDR3 has 19 residues. V lost 1 base and J lost 0; bases outside the gene matches: 11. This chain's CDR3 is CASSLSSVKLAGSTDTQYF. CDR3 nucleotides: TGCGCCAGCAGCTTGAGTAGCGTTAAACTAGCGGGAAGCACAGATACGCAGTATTTT. The whole variable domain, filled in from reference TRBV5-1 and TRBJ2-3, reads KAGVTQTPRYLIKTRGQQVTLSCSPISGHRSVSWYQQTPGQGLQFLFEYFSETQRNKGNFPGRFSGRQFSNSRSEMNVSTLELGDSALYLCASSLSSVKLAGSTDTQYFGPGTRLTVL.

CDR3 amino acids: CASSTAQQETQYF. Here the CDR3 DNA reads TGCGCCAGCAGCACGGCGCAGCAAGAGACCCAGTACTTC. The rearrangement joins TRBV5-1 to TRBJ2-5; D is unclear. The CDR3 has 13 residues. The germline CDR1 and CDR2 sequences are SGHRS and YFSETQ. V lost 4 bases and J 2 bases, leaving 9 bases between the germline ends. Variable domain in full (rest from reference TRBV5-1 and TRBJ2-5): KAGVTQTPRYLIKTRGQQVTLSCSPISGHRSVSWYQQTPGQGLQFLFEYFSETQRNKGNFPGRFSGRQFSNSRSEMNVSTLELGDSALYLCASSTAQQETQYFGPGTRLLVL.

The V gene is TRBV5-1, the J gene TRBJ2-7; D not resolved. Trimming removed 0 bases at V and 0 bases at J, with 7 bases between. The CDR3 spans 14 residues. CDR1 SGHRS and CDR2 YFSETQ come from the germline V gene. This CDR3 reads CASSLVRFSYEQYF. The CDR3 nucleotides read TGCGCCAGCAGCTTGGTACGGTTCTCCTACGAGCAGTACTTC.

V gene TRBV11-2 combines with J gene TRBJ2-5; no clear D gene. The CDR3 runs to 15 residues. Germline lookup yields CDR1 SGHAT and CDR2 FQNNGV. The V end lost 4 bases, the J end lost 3 bases, and 15 bases lay between the germline ends. CDR3 coding DNA: TGTGCCAGCAGCTCACTTCGCCCGCCGAAAGAGACCCAGTACTTC. Its protein product is CASSSLRPPKETQYF.

The chain carries TRBV6-5 and TRBJ2-7; D possibly matches TRBD1 or TRBD2 (5 bases each). The V and J ends lost 1 base and 6 bases respectively, with 10 bases between them. CDR1 is MNHEY and CDR2 is SVGAGI in the germline V gene. The CDR3 is made up of 13 amino acids. CDR3: CASSYLAGAEQYF. The CDR3 DNA follows: TGTGCCAGCAGTTACTTGGCCGGGGCCGAGCAGTACTTC.

The rearrangement uses TRBV4-2 and TRBJ2-2; D gene unclear. The CDR3 runs to 18 residues. Trimming stripped 0 bases from V and 0 bases from J, with 14 bases between. Germline values: CDR1 LGHNA, CDR2 YNFKEQ. The CDR3 DNA is TGTGCCAGCAGCCAAGACAGGCTCAGAAAAACGAACACCGGGGAGCTGTTTTTT. Residues: CASSQDRLRKTNTGELFF.

V usage is TRBV5-4 and J usage is TRBJ2-5, with 12 bases aligning to TRBD2. The CDR3 has 17 amino acids. After removal of 0 bases from V and 5 bases from J, the junction contained 8 bases not matched to a gene. Germline CDR1 SGHNT, CDR2 YYREEE (reference sequence). The CDR3 region is CASSLAQTSGSEETQYF. Here the CDR3 DNA reads TGTGCCAGCAGCTTGGCCCAGACTAGCGGGAGTGAGGAGACCCAGTACTTC.

The chain carries TRBV30 and TRBJ2-1; tentative D call: TRBD1 (5 bases). Trimming stripped 2 bases from V and 13 bases from J, with 12 bases between. CDR3 length: 11 residues. Per germline, CDR1 GTSNPN and CDR2 SVGIG (reference sequence). For the CDR3, the DNA is TGTGCCTGGAGTCCAGGGTTGTTCCAGTTCTTC. Encoded protein: CAWSPGLFQFF.

The chain couples TRBV18 to TRBJ2-5; perhaps D is TRBD1 or TRBD2 (5 bases each). Trimming cost V 3 bases and J 5 bases, with 16 bases left between them. The CDR3 loop spans 15 amino acids. The germline CDR1 and CDR2 sequences are KGHSH and LQKENI. The CDR3 DNA is TGTGCCAGCTCACCCACCGGGACCCCCGTGGAGACCCAGTACTTC. It codes for CASSPTGTPVETQYF.

The chain recombines TRBV5-4 with TRBJ2-2, with D uncertain. Germline V gene data show CDR1 as SGHNT and CDR2 as YYREEE (reference sequence). Deletions cut 1 base from V and 6 bases from J, with 13 bases between. CDR3 length: 15 residues. The CDR3 is CASSLQPKLSGELFF. CDR3 DNA sequence: TGTGCCAGCAGCTTGCAGCCCAAGTTGTCCGGGGAGCTGTTTTTT.

The CDR3: CASSYFTGTGFFEQYF. CDR3 nucleotide sequence: TGTGCCAGCAGCTACTTCACCGGGACAGGGTTTTTCGAGCAGTACTTC. This chain uses TRBV13 with TRBJ2-7, with 9 bases aligning to TRBD1. The germline CDR1 and CDR2 sequences are PRHDT and FYEKMQ (reference sequence). The J segment lost 6 bases and the V segment lost 4 bases, leaving 13 bases of the junction unmatched. This CDR3 comprises 16 residues.

The J gene is TRBJ2-2, the V gene TRBV9; D gene unclear. V dropped 3 bases and J dropped 1 base, with 7 bases sitting between them. CDR3 length equals 14 residues. Germline CDR1 SGDLS, CDR2 YYNGEE. CDR3 amino acids: CASSAKMNTGELFF. CDR3 coding DNA: TGTGCCAGCAGCGCGAAGATGAACACCGGGGAGCTGTTTTTT.

The CDR3 protein is CASSPRLLSSLTDTQYF. The DNA for the CDR3 is TGTGCCAGCTCACCACGCTTGCTTAGCTCCCTGACAGATACGCAGTATTTT. The chain uses TRBV18 and TRBJ2-3; D uncertain. Trimming took off 1 base at V and 3 bases at J, with 17 bases between the two ends. The CDR3 loop spans 17 amino acids. Germline CDR1 KGHSH, CDR2 LQKENI.

This rearrangement joins TRBV9 to TRBJ2-2; D not resolved. With 3 bases removed from V and 1 base from J, the gap between germline ends came to 13 bases. Germline loops: CDR1 SGDLS, CDR2 YYNGEE. The CDR3 runs to 16 residues. In DNA form, the CDR3 reads TGTGCCAGCAGCGAAAGACCGATCAAGAACACCGGGGAGCTGTTTTTT. Its protein is CASSERPIKNTGELFF.

CDR3 DNA: TGTGCCAGCAGTTACGGACTACCTTCCACAGATACGCAGTATTTT. Translation gives CASSYGLPSTDTQYF. V and J are TRBV6-5 and TRBJ2-3; TRBD2 might be the D (6 bases). Germline V gene data show CDR1 as MNHEY and CDR2 as SVGAGI. This CDR3 has 15 residues. Trimming stripped 2 bases from V and 2 bases from J, with 11 bases between.

This clone was seen once. This chain links TRBV11-2 with TRBJ2-7; maybe TRBD1 (5 bases). The germline V and J ends were trimmed by 3 bases and 3 bases, with 6 bases remaining between them. This CDR3 is built from 12 residues. Germline assignment: CDR1 SGHAT and CDR2 FQNNGV. This chain's CDR3 is CASSFDSYEQYF. Here the CDR3 DNA reads TGTGCCAGCAGCTTCGACAGCTACGAGCAGTACTTC.